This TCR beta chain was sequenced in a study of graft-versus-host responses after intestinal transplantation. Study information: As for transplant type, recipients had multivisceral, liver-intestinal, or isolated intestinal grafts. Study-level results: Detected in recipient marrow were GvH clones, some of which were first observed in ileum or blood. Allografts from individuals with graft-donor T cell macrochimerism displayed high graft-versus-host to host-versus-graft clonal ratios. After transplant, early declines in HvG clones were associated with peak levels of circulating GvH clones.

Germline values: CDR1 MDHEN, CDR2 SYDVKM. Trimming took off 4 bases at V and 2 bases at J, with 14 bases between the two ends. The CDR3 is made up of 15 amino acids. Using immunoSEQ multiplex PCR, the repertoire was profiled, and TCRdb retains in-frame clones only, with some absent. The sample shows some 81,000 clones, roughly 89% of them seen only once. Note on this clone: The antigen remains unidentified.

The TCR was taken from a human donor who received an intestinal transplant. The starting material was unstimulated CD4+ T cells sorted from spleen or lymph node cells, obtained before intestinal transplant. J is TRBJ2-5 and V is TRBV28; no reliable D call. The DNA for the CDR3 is TGTGCCAGCAGTTCCAACTATGCGCTACAAGAGACCCAGTACTTC. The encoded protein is CASSSNYALQETQYF.